The rows below give T cell receptor beta chains drawn from one sample of a study of shared clonotypes between healthy human individuals. Profiled with immunoSEQ multiplex PCR; TCRdb holds only in-frame clones, not every one. The table records over a million clones, 78% of them present only once. Sequencing input: memory CD4+ T cells from PBMCs. All receptors derive from a man aged 18 to 35 in good health. Some clones in this sample may be carry-over from other donors' samples. The CDR3 runs from the conserved cysteine through the conserved F or W. The D gene is left open where the match is weak. Expanded clones get a size class; other rows say once, few or many, or leave the size out.

d_call: TRBD2
v_call: TRBV5-1
clone_size: NA
j_call: TRBJ2-1
cdr3_aa: CASSLQATSAYNEQFF
cdr3_nt: TGCGCCAGCAGCTTGCAGGCGACTAGCGCGTACAATGAGCAGTTCTTC

d_call: NA
v_call: TRBV5-4
clone_size: few
j_call: TRBJ2-7
cdr3_aa: CASSSGGGVKGYEQYF
cdr3_nt: TGTGCCAGCAGCTCGGGTGGAGGAGTTAAAGGCTACGAGCAGTACTTC

d_call: TRBD1
v_call: TRBV7-6
clone_size: NA
j_call: TRBJ2-7
cdr3_aa: CASSLDAGGYEQYF
cdr3_nt: TGTGCCAGCAGCTTAGACGCAGGGGGCTACGAGCAGTACTTC

d_call: TRBD1
v_call: TRBV27
clone_size: NA
j_call: TRBJ1-4
cdr3_aa: CASRPMTGGALEKLFF
cdr3_nt: TGTGCCAGCAGACCCATGACAGGGGGCGCCCTTGAAAAACTGTTTTTT

d_call: NA
v_call: TRBV9
clone_size: NA
j_call: TRBJ1-4
cdr3_aa: CASSQKEGLYEKLFF
cdr3_nt: TGTGCCAGCAGCCAAAAGGAGGGGCTGTATGAAAAACTGTTTTTT

d_call: NA
v_call: TRBV27
clone_size: NA
j_call: TRBJ1-1
cdr3_aa: CASSFVVNTEAFF
cdr3_nt: TGTGCCAGCAGTTTCGTGGTAAACACTGAAGCTTTCTTT

d_call: TRBD1
v_call: TRBV6-5
clone_size: NA
j_call: TRBJ1-4
cdr3_aa: CASSGTATNEKLFF
cdr3_nt: TGTGCCAGCAGCGGGACAGCAACTAATGAAAAACTGTTTTTT

d_call: TRBD1
v_call: TRBV6-5
clone_size: NA
j_call: TRBJ2-7
cdr3_aa: CASRSNRGTYEQYF
cdr3_nt: TGTGCCAGCAGGTCAAACAGGGGGACCTACGAGCAGTACTTC

d_call: NA
v_call: TRBV6-6
clone_size: NA
j_call: TRBJ1-2
cdr3_aa: CASSRDPEYGYTF
cdr3_nt: TGTGCCAGCAGTCGAGACCCAGAGTATGGCTACACCTTC

d_call: NA
v_call: TRBV19
clone_size: few
j_call: TRBJ1-3
cdr3_aa: CASSIGGAGNTIYF
cdr3_nt: TGTGCCAGTAGTATCGGGGGAGCTGGAAACACCATATATTTT

d_call: TRBD1
v_call: TRBV7-9
clone_size: NA
j_call: TRBJ2-3
cdr3_aa: CASSRRMTDRPSTDTQYF
cdr3_nt: TGTGCTAGCAGCCGACGGATGACGGACAGGCCTAGCACAGATACGCAGTATTTT

d_call: NA
v_call: TRBV7-9
clone_size: NA
j_call: TRBJ2-2
cdr3_aa: CASSLHAVNTGELFF
cdr3_nt: TGTGCCAGCAGCTTACACGCGGTTAACACCGGGGAGCTGTTTTTT

d_call: TRBD1
v_call: TRBV19
clone_size: NA
j_call: TRBJ2-2
cdr3_aa: CASKGQGGDGELFF
cdr3_nt: TGTGCCAGTAAGGGACAGGGAGGGGACGGGGAGCTGTTTTTT

d_call: TRBD1
v_call: TRBV28
clone_size: NA
j_call: TRBJ1-5
cdr3_aa: CASSSGKDRGLNSNQPQHF
cdr3_nt: TGTGCCAGCAGTTCCGGCAAGGACAGGGGGCTTAATAGCAATCAGCCCCAGCATTTT

d_call: NA
v_call: TRBV11-2
clone_size: NA
j_call: TRBJ2-7
cdr3_aa: CASSLERVASYEQYF
cdr3_nt: TGTGCCAGCAGCTTAGAACGGGTAGCCTCCTACGAGCAGTACTTC

d_call: NA
v_call: TRBV5-5
clone_size: NA
j_call: TRBJ1-2
cdr3_aa: CASSLARGLGYGYTF
cdr3_nt: TGTGCCAGCAGCTTGGCCAGAGGGTTGGGCTATGGCTACACCTTC

d_call: NA
v_call: TRBV5-1
clone_size: NA
j_call: TRBJ2-7
cdr3_aa: CASSQGTGTYEQYF
cdr3_nt: TGCGCCAGCAGCCAAGGGACGGGCACCTACGAGCAGTACTTC

d_call: NA
v_call: TRBV19
clone_size: NA
j_call: TRBJ1-2
cdr3_aa: CASRPGQRGSYGYTF
cdr3_nt: TGTGCCAGTAGGCCGGGGCAACGGGGGTCCTATGGCTACACCTTC

d_call: TRBD1
v_call: TRBV19
clone_size: few
j_call: TRBJ1-2
cdr3_aa: CASSADRDGGGYTF
cdr3_nt: TGTGCCAGTAGTGCAGACAGGGATGGTGGTGGCTACACCTTC

d_call: NA
v_call: TRBV28
clone_size: NA
j_call: TRBJ2-5
cdr3_aa: CASTAQETQYF
cdr3_nt: TGTGCCAGCACAGCCCAAGAGACCCAGTACTTC

d_call: NA
v_call: TRBV28
clone_size: NA
j_call: TRBJ1-1
cdr3_aa: CASGGFRDVLEAFF
cdr3_nt: TGTGCCAGCGGGGGTTTCCGGGACGTGCTTGAAGCTTTCTTT

d_call: NA
v_call: TRBV18
clone_size: NA
j_call: TRBJ2-1
cdr3_aa: CASSLGTRGFF
cdr3_nt: TGTGCCAGCTCACTCGGGACAAGGGGCTTCTTC

d_call: TRBD2
v_call: TRBV6-5
clone_size: NA
j_call: TRBJ2-2
cdr3_aa: CASLREGTGELFF
cdr3_nt: TGTGCCAGCTTGAGGGAGGGTACCGGGGAGCTGTTTTTT

d_call: TRBD1
v_call: TRBV6-1
clone_size: NA
j_call: TRBJ2-7
cdr3_aa: CASRPGQGGYEQYF
cdr3_nt: TGTGCCAGCAGGCCGGGACAGGGAGGCTACGAGCAGTACTTC

d_call: TRBD1
v_call: TRBV28
clone_size: NA
j_call: TRBJ1-3
cdr3_aa: CASSLALDRGRRNTIYF
cdr3_nt: TGTGCCAGCAGCTTAGCCCTCGACAGGGGGCGAAGGAACACCATATATTTT

d_call: TRBD1
v_call: TRBV7-2
clone_size: NA
j_call: TRBJ1-2
cdr3_aa: CASATGQGTGYTF
cdr3_nt: TGTGCCAGCGCGACCGGACAGGGGACAGGCTACACCTTC

d_call: NA
v_call: TRBV5-4
clone_size: NA
j_call: TRBJ2-1
cdr3_aa: CASSLAPGKGDYNEQFF
cdr3_nt: TGTGCCAGCAGCTTGGCCCCTGGGAAAGGGGACTACAATGAGCAGTTCTTC

d_call: TRBD1
v_call: TRBV19
clone_size: NA
j_call: TRBJ2-2
cdr3_aa: CATGTGTANTGELFF
cdr3_nt: TGTGCCACCGGAACCGGGACAGCGAACACCGGGGAGCTGTTTTTT

d_call: TRBD1
v_call: TRBV2
clone_size: few
j_call: TRBJ1-4
cdr3_aa: CASTDRVYYEKLFF
cdr3_nt: TGTGCCAGCACCGACAGGGTTTATTATGAAAAACTGTTTTTT

d_call: NA
v_call: TRBV4-2
clone_size: NA
j_call: TRBJ2-2
cdr3_aa: CASSLRGAGTGELFF
cdr3_nt: TGTGCCAGCAGCCTACGAGGGGCAGGGACCGGGGAGCTGTTTTTT

d_call: NA
v_call: TRBV5-4
clone_size: NA
j_call: TRBJ1-1
cdr3_aa: CASSLAPAGMNTEAFF
cdr3_nt: TGTGCCAGCAGCTTGGCCCCCGCAGGGATGAACACTGAAGCTTTCTTT

d_call: NA
v_call: TRBV7-9
clone_size: NA
j_call: TRBJ2-3
cdr3_aa: CASSFGAGEDTQYF
cdr3_nt: TGTGCCAGCAGCTTTGGGGCAGGGGAAGATACGCAGTATTTT

d_call: TRBD1
v_call: TRBV11-1
clone_size: NA
j_call: TRBJ2-1
cdr3_aa: CASSSGQDVLNEQFF
cdr3_nt: TGTGCCAGCAGCTCTGGACAGGACGTCTTGAATGAGCAGTTCTTC

d_call: TRBD2
v_call: TRBV7-2
clone_size: NA
j_call: TRBJ2-2
cdr3_aa: CASSFGLAGAYGELFF
cdr3_nt: TGTGCCAGCAGCTTCGGACTAGCGGGAGCGTACGGGGAGCTGTTTTTT

d_call: NA
v_call: TRBV18
clone_size: NA
j_call: TRBJ2-5
cdr3_aa: CASSLGRGETQYF
cdr3_nt: TGTGCCAGCTCACTTGGGCGGGGAGAGACCCAGTACTTC

d_call: NA
v_call: TRBV5-1
clone_size: NA
j_call: TRBJ1-4
cdr3_aa: CASAEGATNEKLFF
cdr3_nt: TGCGCCAGCGCGGAAGGGGCGACTAATGAAAAACTGTTTTTT

d_call: TRBD2
v_call: TRBV6-5
clone_size: NA
j_call: TRBJ2-7
cdr3_aa: CASSLLASYEQYF
cdr3_nt: TGTGCCAGCAGTTTACTAGCGTCCTACGAGCAGTACTTC

d_call: NA
v_call: TRBV19
clone_size: NA
j_call: TRBJ1-1
cdr3_aa: CASRNRQLEAFF
cdr3_nt: TGTGCCAGTAGAAATAGACAGTTGGAAGCTTTCTTT

d_call: NA
v_call: TRBV5-1
clone_size: NA
j_call: TRBJ2-1
cdr3_aa: CASREGFSYNEQFF
cdr3_nt: TGCGCCAGCAGGGAGGGCTTCTCCTACAATGAGCAGTTCTTC

d_call: TRBD1
v_call: TRBV4-2
clone_size: NA
j_call: TRBJ1-1
cdr3_aa: CASSHRSGQGLTNTEAFF
cdr3_nt: TGTGCCAGCAGCCACCGCAGCGGACAGGGACTTACGAACACTGAAGCTTTCTTT

d_call: NA
v_call: TRBV2
clone_size: once
j_call: TRBJ1-5
cdr3_aa: CASSELVNNQPQHF
cdr3_nt: TGTGCCAGCAGTGAACTGGTGAACAATCAGCCCCAGCATTTT

d_call: TRBD2
v_call: TRBV5-1
clone_size: NA
j_call: TRBJ2-1
cdr3_aa: CASSGSGRAYNEQFF
cdr3_nt: TGCGCCAGCAGCGGAAGCGGGAGGGCCTACAATGAGCAGTTCTTC